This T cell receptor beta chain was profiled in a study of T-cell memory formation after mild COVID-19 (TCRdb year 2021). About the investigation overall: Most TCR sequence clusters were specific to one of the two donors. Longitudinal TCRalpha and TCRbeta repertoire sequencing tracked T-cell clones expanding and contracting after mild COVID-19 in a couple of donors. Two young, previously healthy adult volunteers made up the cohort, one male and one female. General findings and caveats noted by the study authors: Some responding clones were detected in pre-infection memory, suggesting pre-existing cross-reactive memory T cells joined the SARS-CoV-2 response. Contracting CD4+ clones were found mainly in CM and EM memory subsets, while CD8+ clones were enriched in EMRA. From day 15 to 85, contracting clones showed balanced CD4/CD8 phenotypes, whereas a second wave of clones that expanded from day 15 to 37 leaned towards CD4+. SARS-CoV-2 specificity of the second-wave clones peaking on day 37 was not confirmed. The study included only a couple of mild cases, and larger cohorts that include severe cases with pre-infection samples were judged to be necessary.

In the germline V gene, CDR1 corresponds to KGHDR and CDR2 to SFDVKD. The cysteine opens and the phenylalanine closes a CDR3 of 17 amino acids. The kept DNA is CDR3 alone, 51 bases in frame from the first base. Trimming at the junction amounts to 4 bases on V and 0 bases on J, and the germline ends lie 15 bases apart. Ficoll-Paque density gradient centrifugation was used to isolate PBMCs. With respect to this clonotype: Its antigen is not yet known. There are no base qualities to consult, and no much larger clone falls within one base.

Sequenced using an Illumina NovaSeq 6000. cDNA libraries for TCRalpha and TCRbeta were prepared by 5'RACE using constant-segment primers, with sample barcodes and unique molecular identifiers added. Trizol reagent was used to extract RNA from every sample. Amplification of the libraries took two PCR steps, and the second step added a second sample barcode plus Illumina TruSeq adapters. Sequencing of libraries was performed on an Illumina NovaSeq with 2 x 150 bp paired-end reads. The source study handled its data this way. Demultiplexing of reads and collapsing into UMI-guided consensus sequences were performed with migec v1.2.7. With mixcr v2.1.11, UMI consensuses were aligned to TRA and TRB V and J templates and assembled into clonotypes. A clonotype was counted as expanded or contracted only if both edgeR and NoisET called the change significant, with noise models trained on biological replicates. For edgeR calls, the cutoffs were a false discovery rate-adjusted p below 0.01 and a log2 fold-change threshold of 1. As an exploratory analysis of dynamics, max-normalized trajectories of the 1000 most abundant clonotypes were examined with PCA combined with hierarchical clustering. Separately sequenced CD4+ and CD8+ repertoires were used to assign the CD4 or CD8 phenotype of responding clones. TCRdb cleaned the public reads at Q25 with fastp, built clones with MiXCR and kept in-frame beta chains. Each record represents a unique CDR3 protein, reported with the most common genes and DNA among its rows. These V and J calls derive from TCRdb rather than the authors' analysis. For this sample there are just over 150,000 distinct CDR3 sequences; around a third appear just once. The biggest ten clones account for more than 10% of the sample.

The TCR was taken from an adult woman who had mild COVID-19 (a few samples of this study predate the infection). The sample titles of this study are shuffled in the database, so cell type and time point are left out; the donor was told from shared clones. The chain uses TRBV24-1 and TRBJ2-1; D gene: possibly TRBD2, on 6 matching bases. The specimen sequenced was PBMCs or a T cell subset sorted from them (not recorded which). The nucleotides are TGTGCCACCAGTGACCGTGGGACTCTTAGCTCCTACAATGAGCAGTTCTTC. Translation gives CATSDRGTLSSYNEQFF.